The 30 T cell receptor beta chains reported below all come from one sample, sequenced in a study of blood T cell repertoires in COVID-19. The method was immunoSEQ multiplex PCR; TCRdb's version includes in-frame clones alone and lacks a portion of them. In the table there are 150,000 or so clones, approximately 80% of which are singletons. Material: peripheral blood. The receptors here all came from an older woman with COVID-19, enrolled during active disease.

This sequence joins TRBV5-1 and TRBJ2-5; TRBD2 matches at 9 bases. Trimming removed 2 bases from V and 3 bases from J; junction bases left unmatched: 5. Germline assignment: CDR1 SGHRS and CDR2 YFSETQ. The CDR3 is made up of 15 amino acids. The CDR3 sequence: CASSLAGGAKETQYF. Written as DNA, the CDR3 is TGCGCCAGCAGCTTAGCGGGGGGAGCTAAAGAGACCCAGTACTTC.

The table lists this clone with a few counts. This rearrangement joins TRBV3-1 (or the pseudogene TRBV3-2) to TRBJ1-4, with D possibly being TRBD1 (6 bases). V lost 0 bases and J lost 6, with 11 bases in between. The germline gives CDR1 LGHDT, CDR2 YNNKEL (reference sequence). The CDR3 has 15 residues. The CDR3 bases are TGTGCCAGCAGCCAAGAACTAAACAGGGATGAAAAACTGTTTTTT. Residues: CASSQELNRDEKLFF.

V usage is TRBV4-2 and J usage is TRBJ1-1; 11 bases match TRBD1. The CDR3 contains 13 residues. Germline CDR1 and CDR2: LGHNA and YNFKEQ. The V segment lost 4 bases and the J segment 5 bases; nucleotides outside the gene matches: 0. The CDR3 spells CASSRDRGTEAFF. The CDR3 DNA reads as TGTGCCAGCAGCCGGGACAGGGGGACTGAAGCTTTCTTT.

The CDR3 DNA sequence: TGTGCCAGCAGCCCCCAGGCTAACAATCAGCCCCAGCATTTT. Translation gives CASSPQANNQPQHF. The V and J genes are TRBV6-5 and TRBJ1-5, with D unresolved. CDR1 is MNHEY and CDR2 is SVGAGI in the germline V gene. CDR3 length equals 14 residues. Trimming removed 6 bases at V and 3 bases at J, with 12 bases between.

The rearrangement links TRBV11-3 to TRBJ2-1; 9 bases map to TRBD1. V shed 5 bases and J 7 bases; nucleotides not matched to a gene: 15. Germline CDR1 and CDR2: SGHNT and YENEEA. The CDR3 has 17 residues. Here the CDR3 DNA reads TGTGCCAGCAGCACGCGGGCAATACAGGGGGCAGGGAATGAGCAGTTCTTC. Its protein product is CASSTRAIQGAGNEQFF.

This chain connects TRBV5-6 to TRBJ2-3; D is uncertain. This CDR3 contains 16 residues. V shed 4 bases and J shed 1 base, with 16 bases lying between them. Per germline, CDR1 SGHDT and CDR2 YYEEEE. As DNA, the CDR3 is TGTGCCAGCAGCCTGGCAGCAGGATGGGGCACAGATACGCAGTATTTT. Residues: CASSLAAGWGTDTQYF.

This clone was seen only a few times. V and J are TRBV18 and TRBJ2-1; tentatively, D is TRBD2 (6 bases). CDR1 KGHSH and CDR2 LQKENI come from the germline V gene. Trimming left V 0 bases short and J 6 bases short, with 12 bases between. The CDR3 totals 15 residues. CDR3 sequence (DNA): TGTGCCAGCTCACCACCCGCGGGGTTTCCCAATGAGCAGTTCTTC. This encodes CASSPPAGFPNEQFF.

V usage is TRBV5-1 and J usage is TRBJ1-1; D is ambiguous. This CDR3 is 15 amino acids long. The V end was cut by 2 bases, the J end by 1 base, with 12 bases between. Germline CDR1 is SGHRS and CDR2 is YFSETQ. The CDR3 DNA reads as TGCGCCAGCAGCTTACAGCCTTCAACGAACACTGAAGCTTTCTTT. It specifies CASSLQPSTNTEAFF.

The rearrangement joins TRBV5-5 to TRBJ1-5, with a weak D call TRBD1 (5 bases). Trimming removed 4 bases from V and 7 bases from J, with 18 bases in between. The CDR3 contains 15 residues. The germline V gene encodes CDR1 SGHKS and CDR2 YYEKEE (reference sequence). CDR3 sequence reads: CASSISGTQAQPQHF. In DNA, the CDR3 is TGTGCCAGCAGCATTTCCGGGACTCAGGCCCAGCCCCAGCATTTT.

This chain connects TRBV3-1 (or the pseudogene TRBV3-2) to TRBJ1-1; D is unresolved. V was shortened by 4 bases and J by 6 bases, with 18 bases between the two germline ends. CDR3 length: 15 residues. CDR1 is LGHDT and CDR2 is YNNKEL in the germline V gene (reference sequence). CDR3 loop: CASSRAGGLKPEAFF. The CDR3 nucleotides are TGTGCCAGCAGCCGAGCGGGAGGGTTAAAACCTGAAGCTTTCTTT.

The gene calls are TRBV5-1 and TRBJ2-5, with 7 bases identical to TRBD1. The CDR3 contains 15 residues. CDR1 and CDR2 from the germline V gene are SGHRS and YFSETQ. J gave up 3 bases and V 0 bases, and 5 bases lay outside the gene matches. CDR3 nucleotides: TGCGCCAGCAGCTTGGCGGACAGGACCGAAGAGACCCAGTACTTC. This codes for CASSLADRTEETQYF.

The rearrangement uses TRBV10-2 and TRBJ1-4, with a possible D match to TRBD1 (5 bases). The germline gives CDR1 WSHSY, CDR2 SAAADI. V lost 2 bases and J 5 bases, leaving 9 bases between the germline ends. CDR3 size: 14 residues. The CDR3 sequence is CASSEVRANEKLFF. DNA of the CDR3: TGCGCCAGCAGTGAGGTCAGGGCGAATGAAAAACTGTTTTTT.

The V gene is TRBV18, the J gene TRBJ1-6, with D uncertain. CDR3 length: 12 amino acids. Germline CDR1 reads KGHSH; CDR2 reads LQKENI. Trimming stripped 2 bases from V and 7 bases from J, with 3 bases between. The CDR3 DNA reads TGTGCCAGCTCACCAGCGAATTCACCCCTCCACTTT. Its translation is CASSPANSPLHF.

The chain uses TRBV7-6 and TRBJ2-3; 8 bases are shared with TRBD2. Trimming removed 3 bases from V and 4 bases from J; junction bases left unmatched: 6. In germline, CDR1 is SGHVS, CDR2 FNYEAQ. The CDR3 consists of 15 residues. The CDR3 DNA is TGTGCCAGCAGCTTCTCAGCGGGAGTGTCAGATACGCAGTATTTT. As protein: CASSFSAGVSDTQYF.

DNA of the CDR3: TGTGCCAGCAGCCCAGACAGGGGAGAGACCCAGTACTTC. This encodes CASSPDRGETQYF. This chain links TRBV11-3 with TRBJ2-5; 8 nucleotides agree with TRBD1. The length of the CDR3 is 13 residues. Unmatched junction bases numbered 3, after V lost 5 bases and J lost 4 bases. CDR1 is SGHNT, CDR2 YENEEA, per germline.

The V call is TRBV3-1 (or the pseudogene TRBV3-2), the J call TRBJ1-3; D uncertain. Between the trimmed V and J ends, which lost 5 bases and 4 bases, there was a span of 18 bases. CDR1 and CDR2 (germline): LGHDT, YNNKEL (reference sequence). The length of the CDR3 is 16 residues. CDR3 loop: CASSLRGMGRGNTIYF. The CDR3 nucleotides are TGTGCCAGCAGCTTAAGAGGGATGGGAAGAGGAAACACCATATATTTT.

The genes are TRBV4-1 and TRBJ2-7; TRBD2 aligns across 7 bases. CDR3 size: 13 residues. Trimming cost V 4 bases and J 3 bases; bases outside gene matches: 3. Germline CDR1 is MGHRA and CDR2 is YSYEKL. The CDR3 protein is CASSPSGGYEQYF. The DNA of the CDR3 is TGCGCCAGCAGCCCCTCGGGGGGCTACGAGCAGTACTTC.

This chain links TRBV4-2 with TRBJ1-5; TRBD1 aligns across 8 bases. Germline V gene lookup returns CDR1 LGHNA and CDR2 YNFKEQ. The J segment lost 6 bases and the V segment lost 2 bases, leaving 6 bases of the junction unmatched. The CDR3 is 15 residues long. The CDR3 is CASSQTAGGGQPQHF. The CDR3 nucleotides read TGTGCCAGCAGCCAAACAGCAGGGGGCGGTCAGCCCCAGCATTTT.

This clone has more than one count but fewer than ten. The chain has TRBV4-2 and TRBJ2-5; 13 bases are shared with TRBD2. The V gene's germline CDR1 is LGHNA and CDR2 YNFKEQ. V lost 4 bases to trimming and J lost 3 bases; unmatched junction nucleotides: 8. This CDR3 has 17 residues. CDR3 protein: CASSLLGGTSGKETQYF. CDR3 nucleotides: TGTGCCAGCAGCCTCCTAGGGGGGACTAGCGGGAAAGAGACCCAGTACTTC.

The chain couples TRBV6-1 to TRBJ2-1; D is unresolved. Trimming stripped 2 bases from V and 8 bases from J, with 13 bases between. Germline V gene lookup returns CDR1 MNHNS and CDR2 SASEGT. The CDR3 is 14 amino acids. The CDR3 is CASSERWRGDEQFF. In nucleotides, the CDR3 is TGTGCCAGCAGTGAAAGGTGGAGAGGAGATGAGCAGTTCTTC.

This clone was picked up a small number of times. The gene calls are TRBV7-9 and TRBJ2-4, with 11 nucleotides matching TRBD2. The V gene's germline CDR1 is SEHNR and CDR2 FQNEAQ (reference sequence). Germline trimming cut 7 bases from V and 6 bases from J; bases unmatched to any gene: 11. This CDR3 has 16 residues. The CDR3 spells CASTPPTSGNGNIQYF. CDR3 coding DNA: TGTGCCAGCACCCCCCCGACTAGCGGGAATGGAAACATTCAGTACTTC.

V and J are TRBV19 and TRBJ2-4, with TRBD2 matching 10 bases. The CDR3 has 17 residues. Germline V CDR1 and CDR2: LNHDA, SQIVND (reference sequence). J gave up 3 bases and V 0 bases, and 5 bases lay outside the gene matches. CDR3 amino acids: CASSIDKREGGKNIQYF. In DNA, the CDR3 is TGTGCCAGTAGTATAGATAAGCGGGAGGGGGGCAAAAACATTCAGTACTTC.

The chain is built from TRBV18 and TRBJ1-2; D is uncertain. The CDR3 loop spans 12 amino acids. V dropped 3 bases and J dropped 10 bases, with 12 bases sitting between them. The germline gives CDR1 KGHSH, CDR2 LQKENI. This chain's CDR3 is CASSPMNSDYTF. CDR3 bases: TGTGCCAGCTCACCGATGAACAGTGACTACACCTTC.

This clone occurred once. The chain combines TRBV5-1 with TRBJ1-2, with D unclear. Germline V gives CDR1 SGHRS, CDR2 YFSETQ. V was shortened by 0 bases and J by 7 bases, with 10 bases between the two germline ends. This CDR3 has 13 residues. The CDR3 region is CASSLGQASGYTF. The CDR3 DNA reads TGCGCCAGCAGCTTGGGGCAGGCCTCTGGCTACACCTTC.

J is TRBJ2-5 and V is TRBV5-1, with 7 bases fitting TRBD2. This CDR3 comprises 15 residues. V gave up 5 bases and J gave up 4 bases; unmatched junction bases: 11. Germline CDR1 reads SGHRS; CDR2 reads YFSETQ. The CDR3 is CASRPAAGVGETQYF. CDR3 nucleotide sequence: TGCGCCAGCAGACCTGCCGCGGGAGTGGGAGAGACCCAGTACTTC.

The chain is built from TRBV4-1 and TRBJ1-5, with 10 bases lining up with TRBD1. Germline V CDR1 and CDR2: MGHRA, YSYEKL. V trimming: 1 base; J trimming: 7 bases; junction bases outside the gene matches: 7. This CDR3 has 16 residues. The CDR3 reads CASSQGRGQGRQPQHF. Here the CDR3 DNA reads TGCGCCAGCAGCCAAGGTCGGGGACAGGGGAGGCAGCCCCAGCATTTT.

V usage is TRBV6-2 or TRBV6-3 and J usage is TRBJ1-4, with D possibly TRBD1 on 5 matching bases. V was clipped by 2 bases and J by 0 bases, with 10 bases between them. This CDR3 contains 16 residues. The V gene's germline CDR1 is MNHEY and CDR2 SVGEGT. The CDR3 spells CASSYGAAATNEKLFF. The CDR3 nucleotides read TGTGCCAGCAGTTACGGGGCAGCTGCAACTAATGAAAAACTGTTTTTT.

J is TRBJ2-2 and V is TRBV11-3; possible D gene TRBD2, 6 bases. Trimming cost V 4 bases and J 5 bases, with 14 bases left between them. Germline V CDR1 and CDR2: SGHNT, YENEEA. There are 15 residues in the CDR3. The CDR3 region is CASSSGGGGTGELFF. Written as DNA, the CDR3 is TGTGCCAGCAGCTCCGGGGGAGGAGGAACCGGGGAGCTGTTTTTT.

The sample holds a few counts of this clone. Other DNA sequences in the sample encode the same CDR3. The chain uses TRBV10-3 and TRBJ2-5, with a weak D call TRBD2 (6 bases). V lost 4 bases and J 3 bases, leaving 6 bases between the germline ends. The germline gives CDR1 ENHRY, CDR2 SYGVKD. The CDR3 is 12 residues long. CDR3: CAISGGKETQYF. The CDR3 DNA is TGTGCCATCAGTGGCGGGAAAGAGACCCAGTACTTC.

V usage is TRBV10-1 and J usage is TRBJ2-1, with 11 bases matching TRBD2. The germline V gene encodes CDR1 WNHNN and CDR2 SYGVQD (reference sequence). The CDR3 is 16 amino acids. The V gene end was trimmed by 2 bases and the J gene end by 0 bases; junction bases not matched to a gene: 0. The CDR3 nucleotides are TGCGCCAGCAGTGAGGGGACTAGCGGCTCCTACAATGAGCAGTTCTTC. It encodes CASSEGTSGSYNEQFF.